A single T cell receptor beta chain is shown here with its context. As a fraction of the sample, this clone is medium-sized (0.01 to 0.1%). This receptor's antigen is unknown. Base qualities are not provided; no much larger clone lies one nucleotide away. Library generation was performed with PCR. The run used an Illumina HiSeq 4000. The TCR beta-chain CDR3 region of each patient was profiled by high-throughput sequencing. Turning to the authors' computational methods: A classifier to discriminate distant-metastatic papillary thyroid cancer patients was built from CDR3 differences across clinicopathological groups. The Shannon index was used to assess repertoire diversity, and the Morisita-Horn index was used to assess tumor-blood repertoire similarity. The public sequencing data were trimmed at Q25 with fastp and processed into clonotypes with MiXCR by TCRdb, which kept only in-frame beta chains. These V and J calls derive from TCRdb rather than the authors' analysis. The sample data list roughly 30,000 clones, and approximately 3.7% of these were observed just once. Roughly 3.1% of the sample is in the top ten clones.

Per the germline V gene, MNHNS is the CDR1 and SASEGT is the CDR2. The germline V end is reduced by 5 bases and the J end by 5 bases; junction bases left unmatched: 6. Including the terminal cysteine and phenylalanine, the CDR3 comprises 14 residues. Just CDR3 DNA is preserved here, 42 bases in frame from base 1. No patient had received any treatment before thyroid surgery. Using T-cell receptor beta sequencing, the study looked back at clinical samples from patients collected from about 2011 to 2018. The data stem from a study of metastatic and nonmetastatic thyroid tumors (dated by TCRdb to 2020 to 2022). Some background on the complete study: Repertoires were compared across peripheral blood and tumor or nodule tissue samples from malignant and benign thyroid patients.

The research as a whole found: In both blood and tumor samples, malignant tumors were reported to have significantly higher TCR beta diversity than benign nodules.

Sequenced input: blood. The chain employs TRBV6-1 and TRBJ1-1; 9 nucleotides in the junction match TRBD1. This receptor was obtained from a male donor with papillary thyroid cancer or a benign thyroid nodule (not recorded which). Some clones in this sample may be carry-over from other donors' samples. The CDR3: CASSPGTGWTEAFF. The nucleotide sequence reads as follows: TGTGCCAGCAGTCCAGGGACAGGGTGGACTGAAGCTTTCTTT.